The 10 T cell receptor beta chains given below trace back to one sample, sequenced in a study of blood T cell repertoires in COVID-19. Here immunoSEQ multiplex PCR was the method, and the copy in TCRdb shows in-frame clones only, minus some. Altogether 190,000 or so clones are present, 65% to 85% being singletons, with the ten largest covering 6% to 8%. Sequencing used PBMCs or T cells enriched from blood (not recorded which). These receptors all stem from a middle-aged man who had recovered from COVID-19.

V gene TRBV5-1 combines with J gene TRBJ2-5; TRBD1 might be the D (6 bases). Trimming removed 2 bases from V and 5 bases from J, with 10 bases in between. Germline V gives CDR1 SGHRS, CDR2 YFSETQ. The CDR3 is 13 residues long. In DNA form, the CDR3 reads TGCGCCAGCAGCTTCACAGGGTGGGAGACCCAGTACTTC. Translating gives CASSFTGWETQYF.

The chain is built from TRBV5-8 and TRBJ1-1, with TRBD1 matching 9 bases. The CDR3 has 16 amino acids. V was clipped by 4 bases and J by 0 bases; unmatched bases: 7. CDR1 is SGHTS and CDR2 is YDEGEE in the germline V gene. The CDR3 protein is CASSPGTGKMNTEAFF. As DNA, the CDR3 is TGTGCCAGCAGCCCCGGGACAGGGAAAATGAACACTGAAGCTTTCTTT.

The rearrangement links TRBV7-2 to TRBJ2-3; 7 bases match TRBD2. CDR3 length: 15 amino acids. V lost 4 bases to trimming and J lost 4 bases; unmatched junction nucleotides: 8. Germline V CDR1 and CDR2: SGHTA, FQGNSA. The CDR3 spells CASSSTSLTPDTQYF. CDR3 nucleotides: TGTGCCAGCAGCTCGACTAGCTTAACACCAGATACGCAGTATTTT.

This chain joins TRBV10-3 and TRBJ1-1; 9 nucleotides match TRBD1. The V gene's germline CDR1 is ENHRY and CDR2 SYGVKD. The CDR3 runs 16 residues. J lost 8 bases, V lost 3 bases, and 13 bases had no gene match. The CDR3 sequence: CAISDLAQGAGGEAFF. The CDR3 DNA reads as TGTGCCATCAGTGACCTCGCACAGGGGGCGGGGGGCGAAGCTTTCTTT.

The chain joins TRBV10-3 to TRBJ1-2, with TRBD1 identical over 7 bases. The germline V gene has CDR1 ENHRY and CDR2 SYGVKD. This CDR3 spans 13 amino acids. V lost 7 bases, J lost 6 bases, and 8 bases stayed unmatched. CDR3 amino acids: CAITPDRTHGYTF. The CDR3 DNA reads TGTGCCATCACCCCGGACAGGACCCATGGCTACACCTTC.

The chain uses TRBV3-1 (or the pseudogene TRBV3-2) and TRBJ1-2, with D possibly being TRBD1 (5 bases). The V gene lost 4 bases and the J gene lost 5 bases, with 14 bases spanning the gap. There are 14 residues in the CDR3. CDR1 is LGHDT, CDR2 YNNKEL, per germline (reference sequence). CDR3 amino acids: CASSPGGSRYGYTF. In DNA form, the CDR3 reads TGTGCCAGCAGCCCCGGGGGAAGCAGATATGGCTACACCTTC.

V is TRBV19 and J is TRBJ1-6, with a possible D match to TRBD1 (5 bases). CDR1 is LNHDA and CDR2 is SQIVND in the germline V gene (reference sequence). The CDR3 runs to 15 residues. V was clipped by 2 bases and J by 9 bases, with 14 bases between them. CDR3 region: CASSIRGEVSSPLHF. CDR3 nucleotides: TGTGCCAGTAGTATACGGGGGGAAGTCTCTTCACCCCTCCACTTT. Full variable domain (outside the CDR3, taken from reference TRBV19 and TRBJ1-6): DGGITQSPKYLFRKEGQNVTLSCEQNLNHDAMYWYRQDPGQGLRLIYYSQIVNDFQKGDIAEGYSVSREKKESFPLTVTSAQKNPTAFYLCASSIRGEVSSPLHFGNGTRLTVT.

The chain employs TRBV18 and TRBJ1-3; D remains unclear. Germline-derived CDR1 and CDR2 are KGHSH and LQKENI. The CDR3 is made up of 16 amino acids. Between the trimmed V and J ends, which lost 2 bases and 2 bases, there was a span of 13 bases. This CDR3 is CASSPSPAGTGNTIYF. The CDR3 nucleotides read TGTGCCAGCTCACCATCTCCGGCAGGCACTGGAAACACCATATATTTT.

This clone has just one count. The V gene is TRBV24-1, the J gene TRBJ2-2; no definite D call. The V end lost 3 bases, the J end lost 6 bases, and 13 bases lay between the germline ends. The V gene's germline CDR1 is KGHDR and CDR2 SFDVKD. The CDR3 runs 15 residues. The CDR3 coding sequence is TGTGCCACCAGTGATACGTTACAGCCTTCCGGGGAGCTGTTTTTT. It specifies CATSDTLQPSGELFF.

This clone was observed a few times. The rearrangement links TRBV7-2 to TRBJ1-2, with D perhaps matching TRBD1 (6 bases). Germline V CDR1 and CDR2: SGHTA, FQGNSA. The CDR3 contains 14 residues. Trimming cost V 8 bases and J 4 bases, with 17 bases left between them. CDR3 protein: CASRDGRGGYGYTF. The CDR3 region has the DNA TGTGCCAGCCGAGATGGAAGGGGGGGCTATGGCTACACCTTC. The entire variable domain, with the rest obtained from reference TRBV7-2 and TRBJ1-2, is as follows: GAGVSQSPSNKVTEKGKDVELRCDPISGHTALYWYRQSLGQGLEFLIYFQGNSAPDKSGLPSDRFSAERTGGSVSTLTIQRTQQEDSAVYLCASRDGRGGYGYTFGSGTRLTVV.